Listed here are 8 T cell receptor beta chains from one sample, sequenced in a study of cytomegalovirus exposure and HLA in healthy donors. 60 Vbeta and 13 Jbeta primers were used in PCR. The table came from immunoSEQ multiplex PCR; TCRdb's copy has only in-frame clones and leaves some out. The sample gives under 250,000 clones, 78% of which show up once; roughly 0.45% is in the top ten. The sequencing sample was made of PBMCs. These TCRs come from a boy aged 5-17 years in good health and CMV-seronegative.

J is TRBJ1-1 and V is TRBV10-3, with TRBD1 matching over 9 bases. J gave up 1 base and V 4 bases, and 4 bases lay outside the gene matches. Looked up from germline, CDR1 is ENHRY and CDR2 is SYGVKD. The CDR3 is made up of 15 amino acids. The CDR3 here is CAISAGQGRNTEAFF. DNA for the CDR3: TGTGCCATCAGTGCCGGACAGGGGAGGAACACTGAAGCTTTCTTT.

V and J are TRBV11-3 and TRBJ1-6; 7 bases align to TRBD1. CDR1 and CDR2 from the germline V gene are SGHNT and YENEEA. The CDR3 contains 14 residues. The junction had 5 bases not matched to a gene; V was cut back by 1 base and J by 11 bases. The CDR3 DNA reads as TGTGCCAGCAGCTTAGTAGCAGGGGGACCACCCCTCCACTTT. Its protein product is CASSLVAGGPPLHF.

The rearrangement uses TRBV18 and TRBJ1-1; 12 bases line up with TRBD1. The germline V gene encodes CDR1 KGHSH and CDR2 LQKENI. The CDR3 has 16 residues. V gave up 0 bases and J gave up 8 bases; unmatched junction bases: 7. In DNA, the CDR3 is TGTGCCAGCTCACCACCGGGGACAGGGGGCAGGTTAGAAGCTTTCTTT. Translated, it gives CASSPPGTGGRLEAFF.

V is TRBV4-1 and J is TRBJ2-7; D gene unclear. This CDR3 contains 15 residues. Germline CDR1 and CDR2: MGHRA and YSYEKL. The ends were cut back, 4 bases at V and 0 bases at J, with 13 bases in the middle. CDR3 residues: CASSPRHLSSYEQYF. The CDR3 DNA is TGCGCCAGCAGCCCCCGACACTTGAGCTCCTACGAGCAGTACTTC.

The chain employs TRBV6-5 and TRBJ2-7, with D perhaps matching TRBD2 (6 bases). The CDR3 contains 14 residues. With 0 bases removed from V and 3 bases from J, the gap between germline ends came to 9 bases. The germline gives CDR1 MNHEY, CDR2 SVGAGI. CDR3 region: CASSYSTRNYEQYF. DNA for the CDR3: TGTGCCAGCAGTTACTCGACTAGAAACTACGAGCAGTACTTC.

This clone was observed a single time. The chain joins TRBV6-5 to TRBJ2-1; D may be TRBD1 (5 bases). The germline V gene has CDR1 MNHEY and CDR2 SVGAGI. V was shortened by 7 bases and J by 5 bases, with 15 bases between the two germline ends. The CDR3 loop spans 14 amino acids. CDR3 DNA sequence: TGTGCCAGCACTAGGTCAGGGCCCAACAATGAGCAGTTCTTC. This gives the protein CASTRSGPNNEQFF.

The gene calls are TRBV9 and TRBJ2-3; possible D gene TRBD2, 6 bases. Trimming removed 4 bases at V and 0 bases at J, with 15 bases between. CDR1 is SGDLS, CDR2 YYNGEE, per germline. The CDR3 sequence is 16 residues long. The DNA of the CDR3 is TGTGCCAGCAGCAAACGGAGCGGGCCAAGCACAGATACGCAGTATTTT. Amino acids: CASSKRSGPSTDTQYF. Variable domain in full (rest from reference TRBV9 and TRBJ2-3): DSGVTQTPKHLITATGQRVTLRCSPRSGDLSVYWYQQSLDQGLQFLIQYYNGEERAKGNILERFSAQQFPDLHSELNLSSLELGDSALYFCASSKRSGPSTDTQYFGPGTRLTVL.

The chain combines TRBV2 with TRBJ2-3, with D maybe TRBD1 (6 bases). Trimming removed 7 bases from V and 2 bases from J, with 10 bases in between. CDR3 length: 13 amino acids. The germline V gene has CDR1 SNHLY and CDR2 FYNNEI. CDR3 in DNA: TGTGCCAGCACCGGACAGACCACAGATACGCAGTATTTT. Amino acids: CASTGQTTDTQYF.